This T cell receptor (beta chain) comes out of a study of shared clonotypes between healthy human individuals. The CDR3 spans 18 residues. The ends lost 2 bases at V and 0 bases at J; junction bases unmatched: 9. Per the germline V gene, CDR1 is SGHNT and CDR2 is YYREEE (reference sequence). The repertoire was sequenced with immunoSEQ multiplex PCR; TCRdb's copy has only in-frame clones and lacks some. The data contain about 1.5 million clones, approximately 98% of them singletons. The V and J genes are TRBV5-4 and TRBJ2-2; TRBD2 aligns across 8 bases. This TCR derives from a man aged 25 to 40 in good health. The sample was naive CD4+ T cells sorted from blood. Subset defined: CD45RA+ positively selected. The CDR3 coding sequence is TGTGCCAGCAGCTTTCTCGGGCTTAGCGGGACGAACACCGGGGAGCTGTTTTTT. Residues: CASSFLGLSGTNTGELFF.